A selection of T cell receptor beta chains follows, all from one sample in a study of blood T cells in healthy people across ages. Each CDR3 protein gets one entry after TCRdb re-called the 5' RACE reads with MiXCR. This sample has around 1.7 million distinct CDR3 sequences, with under 30% found just once. Sequences were obtained from blood. These receptors were collected from a woman in her twenties or thirties in good health. Each CDR3 is given with its conserved first and last residue. D genes are given only for firm matches. Clone sizes are given selectively: once, few, many, or a class where the clone is expanded.

v_gene: TRBV6-6
j_gene: TRBJ2-1
d_gene: .
abundance: few
CDR3aa: CASSYNQGRGNEQFF

v_gene: TRBV6-5
j_gene: TRBJ1-2
d_gene: .
abundance: .
CDR3aa: CASSYPTGHGYTF

v_gene: TRBV6-2/TRBV6-3
j_gene: TRBJ2-1
d_gene: TRBD2
abundance: once
CDR3aa: CASSYSTSGGRGGQFF

v_gene: TRBV4-3
j_gene: TRBJ2-3
d_gene: .
abundance: few
CDR3aa: CASSQDAVASTDTQYF

v_gene: TRBV9
j_gene: TRBJ2-7
d_gene: TRBD2
abundance: .
CDR3aa: CASSARSSGSYEQYF

v_gene: TRBV18
j_gene: TRBJ1-1
d_gene: TRBD1
abundance: once
CDR3aa: CASSLQGWTGRTEAFF

v_gene: TRBV10-3
j_gene: TRBJ2-5
d_gene: .
abundance: once
CDR3aa: CAISAFGGAYQETQYF

v_gene: TRBV5-5
j_gene: TRBJ2-7
d_gene: .
abundance: many
CDR3aa: CASSKQGARGEQYF

v_gene: TRBV24-1
j_gene: TRBJ2-5
d_gene: .
abundance: .
CDR3aa: CATSVQGGVQETQYF

v_gene: TRBV20-1
j_gene: .
d_gene: .
abundance: many
CDR3aa: CSARNSAGRDEQYF

v_gene: TRBV7-6
j_gene: TRBJ2-5
d_gene: TRBD2
abundance: .
CDR3aa: CASSDDLAGSTSWVRQYF

v_gene: TRBV27
j_gene: TRBJ2-7
d_gene: .
abundance: .
CDR3aa: CASSPESMGSYEQYF

v_gene: TRBV4-3
j_gene: TRBJ2-7
d_gene: TRBD2
abundance: .
CDR3aa: CASSQGLAGAQQYF

v_gene: TRBV3-1
j_gene: TRBJ2-1
d_gene: TRBD1
abundance: few
CDR3aa: CASSRTGSHNEQFF

v_gene: TRBV19
j_gene: TRBJ2-1
d_gene: .
abundance: .
CDR3aa: CASSISPGVEQFF

v_gene: TRBV6-5
j_gene: TRBJ1-2
d_gene: .
abundance: .
CDR3aa: CASSGIGANYGYTF

v_gene: TRBV29-1
j_gene: TRBJ2-3
d_gene: TRBD2
abundance: .
CDR3aa: CSVVWAGVGDTQYF

v_gene: TRBV20-1
j_gene: TRBJ2-7
d_gene: .
abundance: many
CDR3aa: CSARANSKSYEQYF

v_gene: TRBV18
j_gene: TRBJ1-6
d_gene: .
abundance: .
CDR3aa: CASSPYSMRRSASPLHF

v_gene: TRBV5-1
j_gene: TRBJ2-1
d_gene: TRBD2
abundance: .
CDR3aa: CASSLISGLAYNEQFF

v_gene: TRBV9
j_gene: TRBJ2-7
d_gene: .
abundance: many
CDR3aa: CASSVGNEQYF

v_gene: TRBV20-1
j_gene: TRBJ1-2
d_gene: .
abundance: few
CDR3aa: CSASDRRANYGYTF

v_gene: TRBV29-1
j_gene: TRBJ1-2
d_gene: .
abundance: .
CDR3aa: CSVTGGSGGYTF

v_gene: TRBV28
j_gene: TRBJ2-5
d_gene: TRBD2
abundance: few
CDR3aa: CASSHGTSGDGETQYF

v_gene: TRBV20-1
j_gene: .
d_gene: TRBD2
abundance: .
CDR3aa: CSASGAGSSYNEQYF

v_gene: TRBV7-6
j_gene: TRBJ2-1
d_gene: TRBD2
abundance: .
CDR3aa: CASSLTSGSYNKQFF

v_gene: TRBV6-5
j_gene: TRBJ2-1
d_gene: TRBD2
abundance: .
CDR3aa: CASSYQPSGVAYNEQFF

v_gene: TRBV12-3/TRBV12-4
j_gene: TRBJ1-6
d_gene: TRBD1
abundance: .
CDR3aa: CASRDRRTRSPLHF

v_gene: TRBV7-2
j_gene: TRBJ1-6
d_gene: .
abundance: .
CDR3aa: CASSFGVNNSPLHF

v_gene: TRBV12-5
j_gene: TRBJ2-5
d_gene: TRBD1
abundance: few
CDR3aa: CASGLGQGVWETQYF